Each of the 13 T cell receptor beta chains below was sequenced from the same sample in a study of blood T cells in healthy people across ages. The use of a sample-barcoded 5' primer and a J-beta primer mix characterized a second PCR of about 7 to 12 cycles. TCRdb re-analysed the 5' RACE reads in MiXCR, keeping a single row per CDR3 protein. Of 710,000 or so distinct CDR3 sequences in the sample, roughly 20% were seen once. The sample was blood. Receptors were obtained from a man between 65 and 85 years old in good health.

V and J are TRBV9 and TRBJ2-1; a weak D match, TRBD2 (5 bases). This CDR3 region has 14 residues. The ends were cut back, 0 bases at V and 4 bases at J, with 8 bases in the middle. The germline V gene encodes CDR1 SGDLS and CDR2 YYNGEE. The chain's CDR3 is CASSVASGYNEQFF. CDR3 DNA: TGTGCCAGCAGCGTAGCTTCGGGGTACAATGAGCAGTTCTTC.

About this clonotype: Compared with germline, one end of the junction differs, possibly owing to a read error. This sequence joins TRBV18 and TRBJ1-1; 8 nucleotides line up with TRBD1. CDR3 size: 14 residues. In germline, CDR1 is KGHSH, CDR2 LQKENI. This chain's CDR3 is CASPPGQVNTEAFF. The CDR3 bases are TGTGCCAGCCCACCGGGACAGGTGAACACTGAAGCTTTCTTT.

The J gene is TRBJ2-1, the V gene TRBV7-2; 11 nucleotides match TRBD2. The V segment lost 1 base and the J segment 7 bases; nucleotides outside the gene matches: 3. The CDR3 totals 15 residues. Germline lookup yields CDR1 SGHTA and CDR2 FQGNSA. CDR3 in DNA: TGTGCCAGCAGCTTAGTGCCTAGCGGGAGGAATGAGCAGTTCTTC. It codes for CASSLVPSGRNEQFF.

The chain has TRBV7-2 and TRBJ2-7; the D is unclear. This CDR3 is built from 16 residues. V dropped 1 base and J dropped 2 bases, with 15 bases sitting between them. Germline V lookup: CDR1 SGHTA, CDR2 FQGNSA. For the CDR3, the DNA is TGTGCCAGCAGCTTAGTCCGCCTCCCCACAGCCTACGAGCAGTACTTC. Translation gives CASSLVRLPTAYEQYF. Full variable domain (rest looked up from reference TRBV7-2 and TRBJ2-7): GAGVSQSPSNKVTEKGKDVELRCDPISGHTALYWYRQSLGQGLEFLIYFQGNSAPDKSGLPSDRFSAERTGGSVSTLTIQRTQQEDSAVYLCASSLVRLPTAYEQYFGPGTRLTVT.

The chain carries TRBV5-5 and TRBJ2-3; 8 positions agree with TRBD2. The ends lost 5 bases at V and 8 bases at J; junction bases unmatched: 10. The CDR3 runs 14 residues. Germline CDR1 is SGHKS and CDR2 is YYEKEE (reference sequence). CDR3 in amino acids: CASRPGLGPGTQYF. Here the CDR3 DNA reads TGTGCCAGCAGACCGGGACTAGGGCCAGGTACGCAGTATTTT.

This clonotype was seen only a few times. This chain uses TRBV29-1 with TRBJ2-5; either TRBD1 or TRBD2 may supply D (6 bases each). The CDR3 contains 15 residues. Germline values: CDR1 SQVTM, CDR2 ANQGSEA. V lost 5 bases to trimming and J lost 4 bases, with 20 bases between them. CDR3 DNA sequence: TGCAGCGTTTATCGTCCGGGGGCAACAGGAGAGACCCAGTACTTC. This sequence encodes CSVYRPGATGETQYF.

Comment on this clonotype: The CDR3 does not close with the conserved phenylalanine or tryptophan, likely indicating a read error. The chain joins TRBV7-9 to TRBJ2-3, with D tentatively TRBD1 (6 bases). Germline assignment: CDR1 SEHNR and CDR2 FQNEAQ (reference sequence). The CDR3 length is 13 residues. With 8 bases removed from V and 4 bases from J, the gap between germline ends came to 13 bases. The CDR3 bases are TGTGCCAGCTCTCAGGGGTCTGCAGATACGCAGTATATT. Translating gives CASSQGSADTQYI.

The rearrangement uses TRBV5-1 and TRBJ2-1; 9 nucleotides align to TRBD1. Germline V gives CDR1 SGHRS, CDR2 YFSETQ. V lost 1 base and J lost 6; bases outside the gene matches: 5. The CDR3 loop spans 15 amino acids. The CDR3 is CASSLSGQGLNEQFF. The CDR3 bases are TGCGCCAGCAGCTTGAGTGGACAGGGGCTCAATGAGCAGTTCTTC.

The chain joins TRBV20-1 to TRBJ1-3; D call uncertain. The germline V gene encodes CDR1 DFQATT and CDR2 SNEGSKA (reference sequence). There are 12 residues in the CDR3. The V end was cut by 5 bases, the J end by 3 bases, with 8 bases between. CDR3 bases: TGCAGTGCTGGACCGGATGGAAACACCATATATTTT. This sequence encodes CSAGPDGNTIYF.

V gene TRBV10-2 combines with J gene TRBJ2-2; possibly TRBD1 for D (6 bases). The germline V and J ends were trimmed by 4 bases and 1 base, with 13 bases remaining between them. Germline loops: CDR1 WSHSY, CDR2 SAAADI. CDR3 length: 16 amino acids. CDR3 DNA sequence: TGCGCCAGCAGTGTTCCCTCGGGACAGAACACCGGGGAGCTGTTTTTT. Translated: CASSVPSGQNTGELFF.

The table lists this clonotype with a few counts. V usage is TRBV12-3 or TRBV12-4 and J usage is TRBJ2-3; the D is unclear. V lost 6 bases and J lost 4, with 11 bases in between. The CDR3 loop spans 13 amino acids. The CDR3 loop reads CASRSNMADTQYF. The DNA of the CDR3 is TGTGCCAGCAGGTCGAATATGGCAGATACGCAGTATTTT.

This rearrangement joins TRBV20-1 to TRBJ2-7; TRBD2 agrees at 11 bases. Germline V gene data show CDR1 as DFQATT and CDR2 as SNEGSKA (reference sequence). V lost 6 bases and J lost 0; bases outside the gene matches: 13. This CDR3 has 17 residues. CDR3 bases: TGCAGTGCCCGGGGACTAGCGGAGGAAAGGAGCTCCTACGAGCAGTACTTC. Amino acids: CSARGLAEERSSYEQYF.

This chain joins TRBV7-9 and TRBJ1-3, with unresolved D. V was shortened by 4 bases and J by 8 bases, with 9 bases between the two germline ends. The CDR3 runs to 12 residues. Per germline, CDR1 SEHNR and CDR2 FQNEAQ (reference sequence). The CDR3 bases are TGTGCCAGCAGCTCGGATCAATACACCATATATTTT. This sequence encodes CASSSDQYTIYF.